The clone carrying this T cell receptor (beta chain) has ten or more counts. The data were taken from a study of early T cells in non-severe SARS-CoV-2 infection. Attachment of unique molecular identifiers to individual cDNA molecules was performed. TCRdb independently ran MiXCR on the 5' RACE reads; one entry per CDR3 protein. The sample carries 70,000 to 90,000 distinct CDR3 sequences, about 15% recorded once. Germline-derived CDR1 and CDR2 are MDHEN and SYDVKM. The CDR3 is made up of 12 amino acids. V gave up 5 bases and J gave up 6 bases, with 11 bases separating them. This receptor was taken from an adult who was a healthcare worker with PCR-confirmed SARS-CoV-2 infection or an uninfected control (not recorded which). This chain connects TRBV28 to TRBJ2-7, with D perhaps matching TRBD1 (6 bases). Sequenced material: whole blood. CDR3 DNA: TGTGCCAGCAGTCAACAGGGCACCGAGCAGTACTTC. It specifies CASSQQGTEQYF.